Described below is a single T cell receptor (beta chain) sequence and its context. Antigen unknown. The record originates from a study of blood T cells in healthy people across ages. Study observations and caveats: PBMC samples, being unsorted, prevented any conclusive comparison of naive and antigen-experienced cells. Among T cells, TCR beta diversity per million cells dropped roughly linearly as age rose.

Trimming left V 4 bases short and J 6 bases short, with 16 bases between. CDR1 is SGHTA, CDR2 FQGNSA, per germline. The CDR3 is 15 amino acids. Primers used in a second PCR of roughly 6 to 12 cycles were a sample-barcoded 5' primer and a J-beta primer mix. Each CDR3 protein gets one entry after TCRdb re-called the 5' RACE reads with MiXCR. The repertoire holds 650,000 to 1,000,000 distinct CDR3 sequences, with about 42% as singletons. This sequence was found in a man older than 75 in good health. The sequencing sample was made of blood. V is TRBV7-2 and J is TRBJ2-1; D uncertain. CDR3 coding DNA: TGTGCCAGCAGCTGGGATAGAACGGAAGGCAATGAGCAGTTCTTC. Its protein product is CASSWDRTEGNEQFF.